The 8 T cell receptor beta chains below were found in one sample sequenced in a study of blood T cell repertoires in COVID-19. The table came from immunoSEQ multiplex PCR; TCRdb's copy has only in-frame clones and leaves some out. This sample has 150,000 to 200,000 clones, with approximately 88% found just once. The sequenced sample was peripheral blood. All receptors come from a woman aged 50 to 60 with acute or convalescent COVID-19.

The chain has TRBV7-9 and TRBJ2-3; perhaps TRBD2 as D (6 bases). V gave up 1 base and J gave up 1 base, with 15 bases separating them. This CDR3 spans 17 amino acids. Germline assignment: CDR1 SEHNR and CDR2 FQNEAQ (reference sequence). As DNA, the CDR3 is TGTGCCAGCAGCTTAGAGAGCCCGGGGGTCGGCACAGATACGCAGTATTTT. Protein product: CASSLESPGVGTDTQYF.

A note on this clone: This sample includes further DNA sequences coding for the same CDR3. V gene TRBV7-2 combines with J gene TRBJ2-5, with D possibly TRBD2 on 6 matching bases. This CDR3 comprises 13 residues. The V gene's germline CDR1 is SGHTA and CDR2 FQGNSA. Trimming pared 5 bases from V and 2 bases from J, leaving 9 bases between. The CDR3: CASSLGLQETQYF. CDR3 sequence (DNA): TGTGCCAGCAGCCTCGGACTACAAGAGACCCAGTACTTC.

The CDR3 reads CASSSGGAAGNQPQHF. CDR3 nucleotide sequence: TGTGCCAGCAGTTCAGGGGGCGCCGCGGGCAATCAGCCCCAGCATTTT. V usage is TRBV6-6 and J usage is TRBJ1-5; TRBD1 matches 8 bases. The CDR3 contains 16 residues. Trimming took 4 bases from V and 2 from J; bases not matched to a gene: 7. Per germline, CDR1 MNHNY and CDR2 SVGAGI (reference sequence).

The genes are TRBV7-9 and TRBJ2-2; D is unclear. Germline CDR1 and CDR2: SEHNR and FQNEAQ (reference sequence). Trimming removed 6 bases at V and 6 bases at J, with 14 bases between. The CDR3 totals 14 residues. CDR3 coding DNA: TGTGCCAGCAGAGTTGAGTTGGTGGCCGGGGAGCTGTTTTTT. Translation: CASRVELVAGELFF.

V and J are TRBV7-2 and TRBJ2-5, with a possible D match to TRBD2 (5 bases). The CDR3 has 13 amino acids. CDR1 is SGHTA and CDR2 is FQGNSA in the germline V gene. Trimming pared 5 bases from V and 3 bases from J, leaving 10 bases between. CDR3 region: CASSADFKETQYF. Written as DNA, the CDR3 is TGTGCCAGCAGCGCGGACTTTAAAGAGACCCAGTACTTC.

This clone was detected once. CDR3 DNA sequence: TGCGCCAGCAGCTTCCGTGTTCTGGGACAGGGAGATTCACCCCTCCACTTT. Its protein is CASSFRVLGQGDSPLHF. The chain couples TRBV5-1 to TRBJ1-6; TRBD1 agrees at 9 bases. Germline values: CDR1 SGHRS, CDR2 YFSETQ. There are 17 residues in the CDR3. Unmatched junction bases numbered 11, after V lost 2 bases and J lost 8 bases.

In the case of this clone: The same CDR3 also results from other DNA sequences found in this sample. The chain is built from TRBV9 and TRBJ2-1; TRBD2 matches at 13 bases. This CDR3 contains 16 residues. The germline CDR1 and CDR2 sequences are SGDLS and YYNGEE. V lost 2 bases, J lost 5 bases, and 4 bases stayed unmatched. The CDR3 coding sequence is TGTGCCAGCAGCGTTCCAACTAGCGGGAGGGACAATGAGCAGTTCTTC. Translating it yields CASSVPTSGRDNEQFF.

This chain links TRBV6-2 or TRBV6-3 with TRBJ2-3; D not resolved. V lost 0 bases and J 0 bases, leaving 7 bases between the germline ends. Germline assignment: CDR1 MNHEY and CDR2 SVGEGT. CDR3 length equals 15 residues. The CDR3 nucleotides read TGTGCCAGCAGTTACTCCCGCGAAAGCACAGATACGCAGTATTTT. Translated, it gives CASSYSRESTDTQYF.